This T cell receptor beta chain was retrieved from a study of T-cell memory formation after mild COVID-19 (dated by TCRdb to 2020 to 2022). General notes on the study: Most TCR sequence clusters were specific to one of the two donors. In a couple of donors, T-cell clones that expanded and contracted after mild COVID-19 were followed by sequencing TCRalpha and TCRbeta repertoires longitudinally. Two young, previously healthy adult volunteers made up the cohort, one male and one female.

Sequencing relied on an Illumina NovaSeq 6000. TCRalpha and TCRbeta cDNA libraries were constructed by 5'RACE with constant-segment primers, with sample barcodes and unique molecular identifiers being introduced. Trizol reagent was used to extract RNA from every sample. Amplification of the libraries took two PCR steps, and the second step added a second sample barcode plus Illumina TruSeq adapters. Libraries were sequenced on an Illumina NovaSeq with 2 x 150 bp paired-end reads. The original pipeline was this. Reads were demultiplexed and collapsed into UMI-guided consensus sequences with migec v1.2.7. Using mixcr v2.1.11, UMI consensuses were aligned to TRA and TRB V and J templates and then assembled into clonotypes. A clonotype was counted as expanded or contracted only when both edgeR and NoisET called the clonotype significant, with the noise models trained on biological replicates. edgeR calls used a false discovery rate-adjusted p below 0.01 and a log2 fold-change threshold of 1. As an exploratory analysis of dynamics, PCA with hierarchical clustering was applied to max-normalized trajectories of the 1000 most abundant clonotypes. The CD4 or CD8 phenotype of responding clones was assigned using the separately sequenced CD4+ and CD8+ repertoires. The public reads were run again by TCRdb, first through fastp at Q25 and then through MiXCR, and only productive beta chains were kept. Entries that share a CDR3 protein sequence are merged under the most common genes and DNA. TCRdb's processing, not the authors', yielded these V and J calls. The sample includes 400,000 to 500,000 distinct CDR3 sequences, with more than 20% observed a single time. The ten largest clones add up to roughly 9.7% of the sample.

Ficoll-Paque density gradient centrifugation was the method used to isolate PBMCs. In the case of this clonotype: The specificity of this receptor is unknown. Base-call qualities are not available, and no considerably larger clone is one nucleotide away.

Trimming at the junction amounts to 4 bases on V and 8 bases on J, and the germline ends lie 14 bases apart. According to the germline V gene, CDR1 reads LGHNA and CDR2 reads YNFKEQ. The CDR3 spans 13 residues, from the cysteine through the phenylalanine. Only the CDR3 part of the read is kept: 39 bases, read in frame from the first base. Results and caveats for the whole study, not just this receptor: Some responding clones were detected in pre-infection memory, suggesting pre-existing cross-reactive memory T cells joined the SARS-CoV-2 response. The study covered only two mild cases, and larger cohorts including severe cases with pre-infection samples were considered necessary. Contracting CD4+ clones were located mainly in the CM and EM memory subsets, whereas CD8+ clones were found to be enriched in EMRA. SARS-CoV-2 specificity was not confirmed for the second-wave clones peaking on day 37. Balanced CD4/CD8 phenotypes were observed for clones contracting from day 15 to 85, whereas a bias towards CD4+ was observed for a second wave of clones expanding from day 15 to 37.

Recombination joined TRBV4-2 with TRBJ1-2; the D gene is not confidently resolved. This TCR came from an adult woman who had mild COVID-19 (a few samples of this study predate the infection). The sample titles of this study are shuffled in the database, so cell type and time point are left out; the donor was told from shared clones. Material: PBMCs or a T cell subset sorted from them (not recorded which). The CDR3 protein sequence reads: CASSPSNPGGYTF. The nucleotide sequence is TGTGCCAGCAGCCCCAGCAATCCAGGCGGCTACACCTTC.